This entry is about one T cell receptor (beta chain). Its antigen is still unknown. The sample has other DNA sequences that encode this CDR3 too. The data were obtained in a study of cytomegalovirus exposure and HLA in healthy donors. Study conclusions and caveats: The study had only CMV serostatus as immune exposure information. For most TCR sequences rarity was the rule, although some public TCRs occurred in many donors.

PCR used 60 Vbeta primers and 13 Jbeta primers. Sequenced by immunoSEQ multiplex PCR; TCRdb stores in-frame clones only, minus some. The table shows about 140,000 clones, with about 61% occurring only once. CDR3 length equals 14 residues. V trimming: 5 bases; J trimming: 3 bases; junction bases outside the gene matches: 4. From germline, CDR1 is MNHEY and CDR2 SMNVEV (reference sequence). V gene TRBV27 combines with J gene TRBJ1-1, with TRBD1 identical over 9 bases. The sequenced sample consisted of PBMCs. The sequence was obtained from a male donor in good health and CMV-seronegative. The CDR3 is CASSPGQGYTEAFF. The CDR3 DNA reads TGTGCCAGCAGTCCTGGACAGGGGTACACTGAAGCTTTCTTT.